This is a list of T cell receptor beta chains from one sample in a study of blood T cell repertoires in COVID-19. TCRdb's table, derived via immunoSEQ multiplex PCR, lists solely in-frame clones and lacks some. The table records some 68,000 clones, around 90% of them present only once. The sample was peripheral blood. The source of these receptors is a man in his forties with COVID-19, enrolled during active disease. CDR3s include the opening cysteine and the closing phenylalanine or tryptophan. A D gene is named only where the DNA matches it firmly. A row's size may be missing; if present it is once, few, many or a size class.

NA,NA,TRBJ2-5,TRBV5-4,CASSTGTTQETQYF,TGTGCCAGCAGCACAGGGACTACCCAAGAGACCCAGTACTTC
NA,NA,TRBJ1-1,TRBV6-1,CASSERREREAFF,TGTGCCAGCAGTGAAAGGCGGGAGCGTGAAGCTTTCTTT
NA,NA,TRBJ2-5,TRBV4-2,CASSQDGDFQETQYF,TGTGCCAGCAGCCAAGATGGGGACTTTCAAGAGACCCAGTACTTC
TRBD1,NA,TRBJ1-2,TRBV9,CASSPGQGNYGYTF,TGTGCCAGCAGCCCGGGACAGGGCAACTATGGCTACACCTTC
TRBD1,NA,TRBJ1-1,TRBV7-2,CASSSRDRGPAFF,TGTGCCAGCAGCTCACGGGACAGGGGGCCAGCTTTCTTT
NA,NA,TRBJ2-3,TRBV6-2/TRBV6-3,CASSSGSSTDTQYF,TGTGCCAGCAGTAGCGGGTCTAGCACAGATACGCAGTATTTT
NA,NA,TRBJ2-3,TRBV27,CASRLVNGATDTQYF,TGTGCCAGCAGATTGGTAAATGGGGCCACAGATACGCAGTATTTT
TRBD1,NA,TRBJ2-1,TRBV5-4,CASSAGTGPYNEQFF,TGTGCCAGCAGCGCCGGGACAGGGCCCTACAATGAGCAGTTCTTC
NA,NA,TRBJ2-7,TRBV28,CANTDRDWGHEQYF,TGTGCCAACACCGACCGGGACTGGGGTCACGAGCAGTACTTC
NA,NA,TRBJ1-1,TRBV6-6,CASTPSGSEAFF,TGTGCCAGCACCCCGTCGGGATCTGAAGCTTTCTTT
TRBD2,NA,TRBJ2-5,TRBV4-2,CASSQTSEETQYF,TGTGCCAGCAGCCAGACTAGCGAAGAGACCCAGTACTTC
NA,once,TRBJ1-2,TRBV3-1/TRBV3-2,CASSLGANYGYTF,TGTGCCAGCAGCCTAGGGGCTAACTATGGCTACACCTTC
TRBD1,NA,TRBJ1-5,TRBV28,CASRPPGTGKDQPQHF,TGTGCCAGCAGACCGCCCGGGACAGGGAAGGATCAGCCCCAGCATTTT
NA,NA,TRBJ2-6,TRBV5-1,CASSIRGDGANVLTF,TGCGCCAGCAGCATTCGGGGTGATGGGGCCAACGTCCTGACTTTC
TRBD1,NA,TRBJ1-3,TRBV15,CATSRDRGRSGNTIYF,TGTGCCACCAGCAGAGATAGGGGGCGTTCTGGAAACACCATATATTTT
NA,NA,TRBJ2-1,TRBV3-1/TRBV3-2,CASSQAGGSNEQFF,TGTGCCAGCAGCCAGGCAGGGGGGAGCAATGAGCAGTTCTTC
NA,once,TRBJ2-1,TRBV30,CAWSRTGGGYNEQFF,TGTGCCTGGTCAAGGACCGGGGGAGGTTACAATGAGCAGTTCTTC
TRBD1,NA,TRBJ2-2,TRBV19,CASTPGDSYTGELFF,TGTGCCAGTACCCCTGGGGACAGTTACACCGGGGAGCTGTTTTTT
TRBD1,NA,TRBJ2-5,TRBV2,CASKVGTGVQETQYF,TGTGCCAGCAAGGTGGGGACAGGGGTCCAAGAGACCCAGTACTTC
NA,NA,TRBJ1-2,TRBV10-3,CAILGQGQDGYTF,TGTGCCATCCTAGGGCAGGGTCAAGATGGCTACACCTTC
TRBD1,once,TRBJ2-7,TRBV7-6,CASSLGWTGVYEQYF,TGTGCCAGCAGCTTAGGGTGGACAGGGGTCTACGAGCAGTACTTC
TRBD1,NA,TRBJ1-5,TRBV3-1/TRBV3-2,CASSKTGGGGNQPQHF,TGTGCCAGCAGCAAGACAGGGGGAGGGGGCAATCAGCCCCAGCATTTT
TRBD2,once,TRBJ2-5,TRBV28,CASSLFGRVAGGETQYF,TGTGCCAGCAGCCTGTTTGGGAGGGTTGCGGGGGGAGAGACCCAGTACTTC
TRBD2,once,TRBJ2-1,TRBV19,CASSRTSGGYNEQFF,TGTGCCAGTTCCCGGACTAGCGGGGGTTACAATGAGCAGTTCTTC
TRBD2,NA,TRBJ2-3,TRBV5-4,CASSSTGTRGDTQYF,TGTGCCAGCAGCTCAACCGGGACTAGGGGAGATACGCAGTATTTT
NA,NA,TRBJ1-6,TRBV7-2,CASSLGQVGNSPLHF,TGTGCCAGCAGCTTAGGGCAGGTTGGGAATTCACCCCTCCACTTT